Listed here are 6 T cell receptor beta chains from one sample, sequenced in a study of T cells in Graves' hyperthyroidism and ophthalmopathy. Amplification of TCR beta CDR3 regions used RNA as the template. Using the HTBI primer set, a first-round RT-PCR was run on the TCR CDR3. A single record per CDR3 protein comes from TCRdb applying MiXCR to the multiplex PCR reads. Of about 250,000 distinct CDR3 sequences in the sample, more than 20% were seen once. Sequenced material: blood. The origin of the receptors is a woman aged 40 to 55 with Graves' ophthalmopathy.

The table lists this clonotype with many counts. The gene calls are TRBV11-2 and TRBJ2-5, with TRBD2 matching over 13 bases. V shed 2 bases and J 2 bases; nucleotides not matched to a gene: 5. Germline CDR1 and CDR2: SGHAT and FQNNGV. The CDR3 length is 17 residues. The CDR3 loop is CASSLTAGLAGQETQYF. The CDR3 DNA reads as TGTGCCAGCAGCTTAACAGCGGGACTAGCGGGACAAGAGACCCAGTACTTC.

This clonotype appeared many times. The chain carries TRBV15 and TRBJ2-7; TRBD1 is a possible D gene (6 bases). Germline V gives CDR1 LNHNV, CDR2 YYDKDF (reference sequence). The CDR3 is 13 amino acids. V gave up 9 bases and J gave up 3 bases, with 15 bases separating them. As DNA, the CDR3 is TGTGCCACGGGATACAGGGTTGGCTACGAGCAGTACTTC. Amino acids: CATGYRVGYEQYF.

This clonotype was seen at least ten times. This chain connects TRBV28 to TRBJ2-5, with 10 bases aligning to TRBD1. The ends lost 5 bases at V and 2 bases at J; junction bases unmatched: 14. There are 18 residues in the CDR3. Germline loops: CDR1 MDHEN, CDR2 SYDVKM. Written as DNA, the CDR3 is TGTGCCAGCAGTGTAACTACGCCGACAGGGGGCAAACAAGAGACCCAGTACTTC. Protein product: CASSVTTPTGGKQETQYF.

J is TRBJ1-1 and V is TRBV2, with TRBD1 matching 11 bases. Per germline, CDR1 SNHLY and CDR2 FYNNEI. CDR3 size: 12 residues. With V trimmed by 3 bases and J by 11 bases, 2 bases remained unmatched. The chain's CDR3 is CASSEDRGLAFF. The CDR3 nucleotides are TGTGCCAGCAGTGAGGACAGGGGGCTTGCTTTCTTT.

This clonotype has ten or more counts. The chain recombines TRBV12-3 or TRBV12-4 with TRBJ2-7, with a tentative D call TRBD1 (6 bases). The CDR3 covers 13 residues. V gave up 5 bases and J gave up 3 bases, with 11 bases separating them. CDR3 residues: CASSLLQGYEQYF. The CDR3 bases are TGTGCCAGCAGTCTCCTACAGGGCTACGAGCAGTACTTC.

This clonotype was detected ten times or more. The junction shows a germline mismatch at one end, possibly a read error. The rearrangement joins TRBV6-1 to TRBJ1-1; D may be TRBD1 (5 bases). Germline V gene data show CDR1 as MNHNS and CDR2 as SASEGT. CDR3 size: 15 residues. CDR3 sequence reads: CASSRGRGSNTEASF. DNA of the CDR3: TGTGCCAGCAGTAGGGGACGGGGGTCGAACACTGAAGCTTCCTTT.